These T cell receptor beta chains were read from a single sample in a study of Ad26.COV2.S vaccination and SARS-CoV-2 variants. Measured with immunoSEQ multiplex PCR; TCRdb has only the in-frame clones, and not every one. The table records about 390,000 clones, approximately 90% of them present only once. Material: peripheral blood, obtained in a trial of Ad26.COV2.S vaccine versus placebo. Every receptor here comes from a person between 18 and 59 years old who received the Ad26.COV2.S COVID-19 vaccine or a placebo. Each CDR3 is given with its conserved first and last residue. D genes are given only for firm matches. Some rows have no size entry. The others give once, few or many, or a class for an expanded clone.

j_call clone_size v_call d_call cdr3_aa cdr3_nt
TRBJ1-1 few TRBV19 . CASSTGPGRQNTEAFF TGTGCCAGTAGTACGGGCCCGGGACGGCAGAACACTGAAGCTTTCTTT
TRBJ1-2 . TRBV28 TRBD1 CASGNFRGRGLWEDTF TGTGCCAGCGGAAACTTCAGGGGGCGCGGGTTATGGGAAGACACCTTC
TRBJ1-2 . TRBV9 TRBD1 CASSGSGTVNYGYTF TGTGCCAGCAGCGGGTCCGGGACAGTAAACTATGGCTACACCTTC
TRBJ2-5 . TRBV5-6 . CASSPAMQETQYF TGTGCCAGCAGCCCCGCAATGCAAGAGACCCAGTACTTC
TRBJ1-1 . TRBV5-6 . CASSLVSRGTEAFF TGTGCCAGCAGCTTGGTGTCGAGGGGCACTGAAGCTTTCTTT
TRBJ1-5 . TRBV23-1 . CASSQSPPDNQPQHF TGCGCCAGCAGTCAAAGCCCCCCTGACAATCAGCCCCAGCATTTT
TRBJ1-5 . TRBV6-1 . CASSEVWGPDQPQHF TGTGCCAGCAGTGAAGTTTGGGGGCCCGATCAGCCCCAGCATTTT
TRBJ2-4 . TRBV6-5 . CASRKTSGDKNIQYF TGTGCCAGCAGAAAAACCTCCGGAGACAAAAACATTCAGTACTTC
TRBJ2-2 . TRBV11-2 TRBD2 CASSSTRGGTSGTGELFF TGTGCCAGCAGCTCCACCCGAGGGGGGACTAGCGGGACCGGGGAGCTGTTTTTT
TRBJ1-2 . TRBV6-5 . CASRNGGYTF TGTGCCAGCAGAAATGGTGGCTACACCTTC
TRBJ1-4 . TRBV9 . CASSVAPREKLFF TGTGCCAGCAGCGTCGCCCCCCGGGAAAAACTGTTTTTT
TRBJ1-1 . TRBV5-1 . CASSLSGAPFNTEAFF TGCGCCAGCAGCTTGAGTGGGGCCCCCTTCAACACTGAAGCTTTCTTT
TRBJ2-7 . TRBV5-6 . CASSLALGYEQYF TGTGCCAGCAGCTTGGCCTTGGGTTACGAGCAGTACTTC
TRBJ2-7 . TRBV11-2 . CASSLDRDYEQYF TGTGCCAGCAGCTTAGACAGGGACTACGAGCAGTACTTC
TRBJ1-4 once TRBV7-2 . CASSLARQDEKLFF TGTGCCAGCAGCTTAGCCAGGCAGGATGAAAAACTGTTTTTT
TRBJ1-2 . TRBV4-1 TRBD1 CASSSWDRNYGYTF TGCGCCAGCAGCTCCTGGGACAGAAACTATGGCTACACCTTC
TRBJ2-2 . TRBV5-1 . CASRSVSGTGELFF TGCGCCAGCAGGTCCGTGTCGGGCACCGGGGAGCTGTTTTTT
TRBJ1-3 . TRBV19 . CASSVQSRSGNTIYF TGTGCCAGTAGTGTACAGTCACGCTCTGGAAACACCATATATTTT
TRBJ2-3 . TRBV4-3 TRBD2 CASSHISGGYHSTDTQYF TGCGCCAGCAGCCACATTAGCGGGGGGTACCATAGCACAGATACGCAGTATTTT
TRBJ1-2 many TRBV7-2 . CASSSRQLSLETF TGTGCCAGCAGCTCACGACAGCTCTCTCTAGAAACCTTC